The rows below give T cell receptor beta chains drawn from one sample of a study of T cells after somatic rescue of genetic block. Produced via immunoSEQ multiplex PCR; TCRdb's table is partial and in-frame only. The sample carries 70,000 to 95,000 clones, 75% to 90% recorded once. Sample: peripheral blood mononuclear cells (PBMCs). The origin of the receptors is a woman aged 18-29 years. The CDR3 runs from the conserved cysteine through the conserved F or W. A D gene is named only where the DNA matches it firmly.

d_gene	v_gene	j_gene	CDR3aa	CDR3nt
NA	TRBV5-8	TRBJ2-7	CASSFRVVGTPSYEQYF	TGTGCCAGCAGCTTCCGAGTTGTCGGGACGCCTTCCTACGAGCAGTACTTC
TRBD2	TRBV12-5	TRBJ2-2	CASGLLAGATGELFF	TGTGCTAGTGGTTTGCTAGCGGGAGCCACCGGGGAGCTGTTTTTT
NA	TRBV30	TRBJ2-5	CAWKIQGQETQYF	TGTGCCTGGAAAATACAGGGTCAAGAGACCCAGTACTTC
TRBD2	TRBV15	TRBJ2-5	CATSRPGLAGGETQYF	TGTGCCACCAGCAGACCGGGACTAGCGGGAGGGGAGACCCAGTACTTC
NA	TRBV4-3	TRBJ1-1	CASSLSGNTEAFF	TGCGCCAGCAGCCTTTCTGGAAACACTGAAGCTTTCTTT
TRBD1	TRBV27	TRBJ1-5	CASSTLQGYNQPQHF	TGTGCCAGCAGTACCTTACAGGGGTACAATCAGCCCCAGCATTTT
TRBD2	TRBV29-1	TRBJ2-7	CSVEGGTSGSSYEQYF	TGCAGCGTTGAAGGGGGGACTAGCGGGAGCTCCTACGAGCAGTACTTC
TRBD2	TRBV29-1	TRBJ2-1	CSVGSGRKNEQFF	TGCAGCGTTGGTAGCGGGAGAAAGAATGAGCAGTTCTTC
NA	TRBV6-5	TRBJ1-5	CASSYDGGAGQPQHF	TGTGCCAGCAGTTACGACGGGGGGGCCGGTCAGCCCCAGCATTTT
NA	TRBV7-2	TRBJ1-5	CASSLERDGQPQHF	TGTGCCAGCAGCTTAGAGAGGGATGGTCAGCCCCAGCATTTT
NA	TRBV5-1	TRBJ1-1	CASSPSGGAEAFF	TGCGCCAGCAGCCCCAGTGGTGGGGCTGAAGCTTTCTTT
NA	TRBV7-6	TRBJ2-5	CASSLGGRVETQYF	TGTGCCAGCAGCTTAGGAGGGAGAGTAGAGACCCAGTACTTC
TRBD1	TRBV19	TRBJ1-5	CASSQGGWNQPQHF	TGTGCCAGTAGTCAGGGGGGGTGGAATCAGCCCCAGCATTTT
NA	TRBV10-3	TRBJ1-2	CAISESRQGSYGYTF	TGTGCCATCAGTGAGTCGCGTCAGGGGAGCTATGGCTACACCTTC
TRBD2	TRBV7-6	TRBJ2-7	CASSWGGDEQYF	TGTGCCAGCAGCTGGGGGGGGGACGAGCAGTACTTC
TRBD2	TRBV6-1	TRBJ2-7	CASGFPSGDAYEQYF	TGTGCCAGCGGCTTCCCTAGCGGTGATGCCTACGAGCAGTACTTC
NA	TRBV6-1	TRBJ1-5	CASSELVGGNNQPQHF	TGTGCCAGCAGTGAACTGGTGGGTGGGAACAATCAGCCCCAGCATTTT
TRBD1	TRBV18	TRBJ2-6	CASSLLQGASGANVLTF	TGTGCCAGCTCACTGTTACAGGGGGCATCCGGGGCCAACGTCCTGACTTTC
NA	TRBV6-4	TRBJ2-1	CASSDSTSAGEQFF	TGTGCCAGCAGTGACTCGACGAGCGCGGGGGAGCAGTTCTTC
TRBD2	TRBV28	TRBJ2-1	CASRPGLAGVEQFF	TGTGCCAGCAGACCGGGACTAGCGGGAGTTGAGCAGTTCTTC
TRBD1	TRBV27	TRBJ2-6	CASSWTGSGANVLTF	TGTGCCAGCAGCTGGACAGGGTCTGGGGCCAACGTCCTGACTTTC
TRBD2	TRBV6-6	TRBJ2-1	CASRGTSGSSYNEQFF	TGTGCCAGCAGAGGGACTAGCGGGTCGTCCTACAATGAGCAGTTCTTC
TRBD1	TRBV7-9	TRBJ2-1	CASSRQDRGPYNEQFF	TGTGCCAGCAGCCGACAGGACAGGGGGCCCTACAATGAGCAGTTCTTC
NA	TRBV6-4	TRBJ1-6	CASSPRGQNNSPLHF	TGTGCCAGCAGTCCCCGGGGGCAAAATAATTCACCCCTCCACTTT